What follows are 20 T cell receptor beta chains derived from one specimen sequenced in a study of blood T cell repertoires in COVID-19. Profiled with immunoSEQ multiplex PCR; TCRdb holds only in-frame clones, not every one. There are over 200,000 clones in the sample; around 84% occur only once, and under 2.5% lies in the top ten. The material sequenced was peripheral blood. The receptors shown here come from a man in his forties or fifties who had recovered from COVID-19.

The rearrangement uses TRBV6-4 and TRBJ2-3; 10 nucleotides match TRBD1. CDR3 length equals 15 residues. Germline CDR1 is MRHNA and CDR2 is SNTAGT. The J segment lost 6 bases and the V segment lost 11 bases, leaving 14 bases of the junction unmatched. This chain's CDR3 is CAGQLRDRGLDTQYF. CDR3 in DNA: TGTGCCGGGCAATTGCGGGACAGGGGATTGGATACGCAGTATTTT.

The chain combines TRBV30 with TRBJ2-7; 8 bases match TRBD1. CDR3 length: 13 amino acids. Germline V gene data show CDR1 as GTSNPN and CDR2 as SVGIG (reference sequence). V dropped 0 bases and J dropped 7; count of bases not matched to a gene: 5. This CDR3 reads CAWSVQGAGEQYF. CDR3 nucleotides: TGTGCCTGGAGTGTGCAGGGGGCAGGTGAGCAGTACTTC.

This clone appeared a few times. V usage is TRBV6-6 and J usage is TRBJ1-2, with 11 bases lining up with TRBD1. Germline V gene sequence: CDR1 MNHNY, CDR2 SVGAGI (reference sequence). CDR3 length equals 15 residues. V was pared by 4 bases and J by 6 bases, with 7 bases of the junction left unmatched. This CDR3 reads CASSFRTGGADGYTF. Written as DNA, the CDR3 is TGTGCCAGCAGTTTCCGGACAGGGGGCGCCGATGGCTACACCTTC.

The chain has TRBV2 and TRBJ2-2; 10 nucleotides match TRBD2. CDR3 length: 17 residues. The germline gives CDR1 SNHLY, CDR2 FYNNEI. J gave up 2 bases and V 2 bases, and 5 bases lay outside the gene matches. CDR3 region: CASSEPGTSANTGELFF. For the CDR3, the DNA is TGTGCCAGCAGTGAACCTGGGACTAGCGCCAACACCGGGGAGCTGTTTTTT.

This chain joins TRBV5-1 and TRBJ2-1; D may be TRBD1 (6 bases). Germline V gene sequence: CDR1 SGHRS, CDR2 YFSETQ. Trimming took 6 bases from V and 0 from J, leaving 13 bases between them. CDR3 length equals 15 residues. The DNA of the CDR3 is TGCGCCAGCACCTGGACAGAGAGCTCCTACAATGAGCAGTTCTTC. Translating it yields CASTWTESSYNEQFF.

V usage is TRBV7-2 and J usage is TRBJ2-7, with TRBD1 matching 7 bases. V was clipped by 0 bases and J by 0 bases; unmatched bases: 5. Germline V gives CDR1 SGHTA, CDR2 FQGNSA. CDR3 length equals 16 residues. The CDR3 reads CASSLAGQATSYEQYF. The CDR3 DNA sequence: TGTGCCAGCAGCTTAGCCGGACAGGCCACCTCCTACGAGCAGTACTTC.

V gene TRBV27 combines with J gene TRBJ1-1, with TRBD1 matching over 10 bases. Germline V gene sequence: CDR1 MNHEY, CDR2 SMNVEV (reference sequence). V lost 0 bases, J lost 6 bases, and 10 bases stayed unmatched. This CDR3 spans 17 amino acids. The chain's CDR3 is CASSLSATGGRDPEAFF. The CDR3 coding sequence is TGTGCCAGCAGTTTATCAGCGACAGGGGGCCGGGACCCTGAAGCTTTCTTT.

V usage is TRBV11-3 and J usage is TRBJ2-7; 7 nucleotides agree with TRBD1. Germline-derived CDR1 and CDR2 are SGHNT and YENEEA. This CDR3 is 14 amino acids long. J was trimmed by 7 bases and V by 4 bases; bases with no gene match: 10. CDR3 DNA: TGTGCCAGCAGCTCGACTACAGGGGTGGGGGAGCAGTACTTC. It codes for CASSSTTGVGEQYF.

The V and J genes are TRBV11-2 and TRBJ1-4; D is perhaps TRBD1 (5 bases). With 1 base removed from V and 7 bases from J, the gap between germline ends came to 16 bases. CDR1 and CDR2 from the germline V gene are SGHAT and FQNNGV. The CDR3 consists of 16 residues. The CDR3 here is CASSLVPGLRGEKLFF. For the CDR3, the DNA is TGTGCCAGCAGCTTAGTACCGGGACTAAGGGGTGAAAAACTGTTTTTT.

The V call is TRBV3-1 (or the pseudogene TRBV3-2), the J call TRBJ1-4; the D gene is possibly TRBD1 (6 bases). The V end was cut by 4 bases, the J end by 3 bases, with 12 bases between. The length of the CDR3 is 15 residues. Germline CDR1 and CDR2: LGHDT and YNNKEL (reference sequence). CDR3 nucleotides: TGTGCCAGCAGCCGCTCAGGGGCGGCTAATGAAAAACTGTTTTTT. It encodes CASSRSGAANEKLFF.

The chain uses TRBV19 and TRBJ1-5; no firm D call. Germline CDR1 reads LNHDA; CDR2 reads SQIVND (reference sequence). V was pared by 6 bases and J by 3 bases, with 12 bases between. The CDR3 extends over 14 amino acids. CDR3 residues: CASRPRETNQPQHF. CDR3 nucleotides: TGTGCCAGTAGACCTCGGGAAACCAATCAGCCCCAGCATTTT. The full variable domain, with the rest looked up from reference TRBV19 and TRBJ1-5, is DGGITQSPKYLFRKEGQNVTLSCEQNLNHDAMYWYRQDPGQGLRLIYYSQIVNDFQKGDIAEGYSVSREKKESFPLTVTSAQKNPTAFYLCASRPRETNQPQHFGDGTRLSIL.

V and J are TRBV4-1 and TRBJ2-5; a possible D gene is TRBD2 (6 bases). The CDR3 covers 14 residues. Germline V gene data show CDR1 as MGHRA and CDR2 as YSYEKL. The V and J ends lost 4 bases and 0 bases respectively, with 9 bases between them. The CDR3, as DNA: TGCGCCAGCAGCCTTGGAGGGTACCAAGAGACCCAGTACTTC. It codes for CASSLGGYQETQYF.

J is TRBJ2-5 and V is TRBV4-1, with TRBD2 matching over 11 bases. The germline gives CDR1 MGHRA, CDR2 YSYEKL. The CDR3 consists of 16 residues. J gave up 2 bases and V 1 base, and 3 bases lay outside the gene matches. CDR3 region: CASSQGSGGAQETQYF. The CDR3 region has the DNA TGCGCCAGCAGCCAAGGTAGCGGGGGGGCGCAAGAGACCCAGTACTTC.

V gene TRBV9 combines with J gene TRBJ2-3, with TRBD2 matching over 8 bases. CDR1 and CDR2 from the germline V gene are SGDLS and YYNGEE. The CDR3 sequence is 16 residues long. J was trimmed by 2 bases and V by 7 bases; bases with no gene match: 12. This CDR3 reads CASARGGLSLTDTQYF. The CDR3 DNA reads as TGTGCCAGCGCCCGGGGGGGCTTGAGTCTCACAGATACGCAGTATTTT.

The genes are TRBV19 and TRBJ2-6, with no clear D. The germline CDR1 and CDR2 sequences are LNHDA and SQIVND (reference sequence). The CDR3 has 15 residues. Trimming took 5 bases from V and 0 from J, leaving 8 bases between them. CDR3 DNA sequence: TGTGCCAGTAGTTTAACACCCTCTGGGGCCAACGTCCTGACTTTC. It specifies CASSLTPSGANVLTF. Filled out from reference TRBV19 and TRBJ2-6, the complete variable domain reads DGGITQSPKYLFRKEGQNVTLSCEQNLNHDAMYWYRQDPGQGLRLIYYSQIVNDFQKGDIAEGYSVSREKKESFPLTVTSAQKNPTAFYLCASSLTPSGANVLTFGAGSRLTVL.

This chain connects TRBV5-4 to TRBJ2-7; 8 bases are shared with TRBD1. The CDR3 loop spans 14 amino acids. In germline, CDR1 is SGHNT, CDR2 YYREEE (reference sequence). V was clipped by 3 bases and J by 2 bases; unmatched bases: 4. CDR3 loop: CASSSGQVTYEQYF. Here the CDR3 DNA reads TGTGCCAGCAGCTCGGGACAGGTCACCTACGAGCAGTACTTC.

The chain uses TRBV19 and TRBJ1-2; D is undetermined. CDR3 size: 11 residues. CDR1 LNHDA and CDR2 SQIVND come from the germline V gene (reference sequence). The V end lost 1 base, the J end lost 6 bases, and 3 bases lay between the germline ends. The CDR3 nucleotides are TGTGCCAGTAGTATAGCAGATGGCTACACCTTC. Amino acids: CASSIADGYTF. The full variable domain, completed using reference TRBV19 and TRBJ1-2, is DGGITQSPKYLFRKEGQNVTLSCEQNLNHDAMYWYRQDPGQGLRLIYYSQIVNDFQKGDIAEGYSVSREKKESFPLTVTSAQKNPTAFYLCASSIADGYTFGSGTRLTVV.

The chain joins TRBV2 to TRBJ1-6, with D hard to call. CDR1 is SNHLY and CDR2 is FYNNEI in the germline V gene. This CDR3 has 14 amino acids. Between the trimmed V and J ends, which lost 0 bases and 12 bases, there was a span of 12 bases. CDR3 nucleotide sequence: TGTGCCAGCAGTGAAGCCCTACAGTGGGTACCCCTCCACTTT. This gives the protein CASSEALQWVPLHF.

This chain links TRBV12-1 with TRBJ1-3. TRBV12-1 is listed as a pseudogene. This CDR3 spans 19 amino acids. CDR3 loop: CASSFRRTALGVSGNTIYF. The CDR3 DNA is TGTGCCAGCAGCTTCCGCCGGACCGCTCTCGGGGTATCCGGAAACACCATATATTTT.

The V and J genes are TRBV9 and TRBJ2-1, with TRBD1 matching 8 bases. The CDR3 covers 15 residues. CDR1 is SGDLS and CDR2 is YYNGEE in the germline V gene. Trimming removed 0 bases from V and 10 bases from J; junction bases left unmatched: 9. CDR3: CASSVGTDRGYEQFF. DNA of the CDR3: TGTGCCAGCAGCGTAGGAACTGACAGGGGATACGAGCAGTTCTTC.